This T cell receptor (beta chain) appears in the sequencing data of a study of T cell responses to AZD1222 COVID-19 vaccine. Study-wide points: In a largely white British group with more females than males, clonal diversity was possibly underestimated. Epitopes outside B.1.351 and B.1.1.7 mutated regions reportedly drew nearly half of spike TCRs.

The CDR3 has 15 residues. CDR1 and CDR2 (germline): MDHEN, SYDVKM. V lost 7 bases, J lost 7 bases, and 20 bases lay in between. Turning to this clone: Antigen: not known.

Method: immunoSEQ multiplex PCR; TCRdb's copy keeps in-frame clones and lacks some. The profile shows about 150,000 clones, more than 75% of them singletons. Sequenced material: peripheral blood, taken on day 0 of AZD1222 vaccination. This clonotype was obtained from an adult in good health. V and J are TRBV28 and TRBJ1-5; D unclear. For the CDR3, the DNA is TGTGCCAGCATCCACTCCCTCCCGGGGAGGCAGCCCCAGCATTTT. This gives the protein CASIHSLPGRQPQHF.